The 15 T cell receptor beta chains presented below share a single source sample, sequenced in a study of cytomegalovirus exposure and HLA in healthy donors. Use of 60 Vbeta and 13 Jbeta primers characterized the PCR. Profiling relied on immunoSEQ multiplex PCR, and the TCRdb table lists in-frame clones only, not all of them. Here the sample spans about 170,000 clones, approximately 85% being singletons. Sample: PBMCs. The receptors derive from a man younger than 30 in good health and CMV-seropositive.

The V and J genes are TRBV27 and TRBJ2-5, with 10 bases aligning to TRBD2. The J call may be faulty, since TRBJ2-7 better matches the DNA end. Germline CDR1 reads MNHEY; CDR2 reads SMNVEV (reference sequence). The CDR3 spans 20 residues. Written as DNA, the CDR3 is TGTGCCAGCAGTTTGTTGCTCGTTAGCGGGGGGCCTCGGAGCTCCTACGAGCAGTACTTC. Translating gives CASSLLLVSGGPRSSYEQYF.

The CDR3 protein is CASSARAGGSTDTQYF. In nucleotides, the CDR3 is TGTGCCAGCAGCGCACGGGCGGGGGGAAGCACAGATACGCAGTATTTT. The rearrangement uses TRBV9 and TRBJ2-3; 8 nucleotides align to TRBD2. V was clipped by 3 bases and J by 0 bases; unmatched bases: 6. Per the germline V gene, CDR1 is SGDLS and CDR2 is YYNGEE. The CDR3 contains 16 residues.

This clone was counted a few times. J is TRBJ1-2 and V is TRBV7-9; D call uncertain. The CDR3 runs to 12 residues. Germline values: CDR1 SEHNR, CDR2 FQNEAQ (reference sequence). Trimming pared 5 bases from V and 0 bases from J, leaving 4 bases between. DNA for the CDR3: TGTGCCAGCAGCGGCTCTAACTATGGCTACACCTTC. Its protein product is CASSGSNYGYTF.

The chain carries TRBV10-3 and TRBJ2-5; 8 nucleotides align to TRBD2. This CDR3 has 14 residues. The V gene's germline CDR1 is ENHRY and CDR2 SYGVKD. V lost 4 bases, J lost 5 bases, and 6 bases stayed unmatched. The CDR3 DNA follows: TGTGCCATCAGTGGGTTAGCGGGGCAGGAGACCCAGTACTTC. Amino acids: CAISGLAGQETQYF.

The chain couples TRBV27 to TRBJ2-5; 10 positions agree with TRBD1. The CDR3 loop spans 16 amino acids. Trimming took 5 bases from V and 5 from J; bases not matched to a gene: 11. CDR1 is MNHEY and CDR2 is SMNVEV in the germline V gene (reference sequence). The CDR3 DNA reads TGTGCCAGCAGTCTCGGACAGGGGGGGTGGATGGAGACCCAGTACTTC. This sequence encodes CASSLGQGGWMETQYF.

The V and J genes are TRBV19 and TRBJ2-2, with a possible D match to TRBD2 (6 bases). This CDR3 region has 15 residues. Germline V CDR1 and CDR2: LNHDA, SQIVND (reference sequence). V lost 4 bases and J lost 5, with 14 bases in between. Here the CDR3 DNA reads TGTGCCAGTAGTAGCGGGGTGGGGGGAACCGGGGAGCTGTTTTTT. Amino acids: CASSSGVGGTGELFF.

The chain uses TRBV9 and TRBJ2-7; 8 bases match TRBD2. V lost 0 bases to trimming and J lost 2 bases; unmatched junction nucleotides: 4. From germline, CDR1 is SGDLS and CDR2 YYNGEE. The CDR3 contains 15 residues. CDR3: CASSVGAGGAYEQYF. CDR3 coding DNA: TGTGCCAGCAGCGTAGGTGCCGGGGGGGCCTACGAGCAGTACTTC.

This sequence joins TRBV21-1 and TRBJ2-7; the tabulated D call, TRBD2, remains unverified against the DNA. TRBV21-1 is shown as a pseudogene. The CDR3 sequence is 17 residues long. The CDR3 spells CASSNKIRGGLSYEQYF. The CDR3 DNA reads TGTGCCAGCAGCAATAAAATCCGGGGGGGCCTTAGCTACGAGCAGTACTTC.

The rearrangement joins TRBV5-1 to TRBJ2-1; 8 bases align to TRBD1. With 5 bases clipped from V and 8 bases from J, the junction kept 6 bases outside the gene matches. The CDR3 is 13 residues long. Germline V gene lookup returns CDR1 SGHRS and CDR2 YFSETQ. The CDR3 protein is CASRTAGGDEQFF. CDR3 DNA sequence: TGCGCCAGCAGAACGGCAGGGGGCGATGAGCAGTTCTTC.

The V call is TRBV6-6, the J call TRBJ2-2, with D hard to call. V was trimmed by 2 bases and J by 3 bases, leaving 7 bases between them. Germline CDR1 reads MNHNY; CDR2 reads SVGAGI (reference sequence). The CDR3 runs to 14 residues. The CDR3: CASSYERYTGELFF. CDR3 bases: TGTGCCAGCAGTTACGAACGGTACACCGGGGAGCTGTTTTTT.

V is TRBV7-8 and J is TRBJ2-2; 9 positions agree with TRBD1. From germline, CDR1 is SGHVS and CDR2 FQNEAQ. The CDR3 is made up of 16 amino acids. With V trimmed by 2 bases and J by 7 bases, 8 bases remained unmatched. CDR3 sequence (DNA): TGTGCCAGCAGCTTAAATACAGGGGGCGCAGGCGGGGAGCTGTTTTTT. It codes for CASSLNTGGAGGELFF.

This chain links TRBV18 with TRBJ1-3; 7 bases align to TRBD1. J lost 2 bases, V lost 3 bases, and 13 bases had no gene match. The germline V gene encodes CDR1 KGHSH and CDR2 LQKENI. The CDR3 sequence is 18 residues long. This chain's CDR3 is CASSPLSLERGPGNTIYF. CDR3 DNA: TGTGCCAGCTCACCGCTAAGTCTGGAGAGGGGGCCTGGAAACACCATATATTTT.

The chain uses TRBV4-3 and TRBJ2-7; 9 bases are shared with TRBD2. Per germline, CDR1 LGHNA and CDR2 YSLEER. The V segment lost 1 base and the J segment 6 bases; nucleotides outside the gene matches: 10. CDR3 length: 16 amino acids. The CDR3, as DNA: TGCGCCAGCAGCCAAGGGTGGGGGACTAGCATAACCGAGCAGTACTTC. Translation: CASSQGWGTSITEQYF.

This CDR3 reads CSDEGAAQETQYF. CDR3 nucleotide sequence: TGCAGCGACGAGGGGGCTGCCCAAGAGACCCAGTACTTC. V and J are TRBV29-1 and TRBJ2-5; 7 nucleotides line up with TRBD1. The junction had 6 bases not matched to a gene; V was cut back by 7 bases and J by 1 base. Looked up from germline, CDR1 is SQVTM and CDR2 is ANQGSEA. The CDR3 covers 13 residues.

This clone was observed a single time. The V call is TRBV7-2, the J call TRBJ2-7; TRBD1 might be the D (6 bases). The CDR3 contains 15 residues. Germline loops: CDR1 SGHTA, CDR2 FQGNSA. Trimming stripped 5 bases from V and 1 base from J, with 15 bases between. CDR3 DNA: TGTGCCAGCAGCCACAGGGACCTCTTATCCTACGAGCAGTACTTC. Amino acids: CASSHRDLLSYEQYF.